A selection of T cell receptor beta chains follows, all from one sample in a study of cytomegalovirus exposure and HLA in healthy donors. Repertoires were generated with immunoSEQ multiplex PCR, while TCRdb's copy carries only in-frame clones and drops some. The sample holds over 60,000 clones; roughly three quarters are singletons and the top ten take around 3%. Sample: PBMCs. The receptors come from a man aged 18 to 29 in good health and CMV-seronegative. Each CDR3 is given with its conserved first and last residue. The order of the fields is V gene, clone size, D gene, J gene, CDR3 DNA, CDR3 protein. The D gene is left open where the match is weak. Size values are once, few and many counts, or a class for expanded clones, and some rows have none.

>TRBV5-1|-|-|TRBJ2-5
TGCGCCAGCAGCTACAGGGTGGGTCGGGAGACCCAGTACTTC
CASSYRVGRETQYF
>TRBV2|-|-|TRBJ1-5
TGTGCCAGCAGTGAAGATCGGTATCAGCCCCAGCATTTT
CASSEDRYQPQHF
>TRBV28|-|TRBD1|TRBJ2-1
TGTGCCAGCAGTCAACAGGGGAATGAGCAGTTCTTC
CASSQQGNEQFF
>TRBV28|few|TRBD1|TRBJ2-7
TGTGCCAGCAGTTTATTTCTGGACAGGGGAGGCTCCTACGAGCAGTACTTC
CASSLFLDRGGSYEQYF
>TRBV5-8|once|-|TRBJ2-2
TGTGCCAGCAGCTTTGGAGGGGCTCCGAACACCGGGGAGCTGTTTTTT
CASSFGGAPNTGELFF
>TRBV7-2|-|TRBD1|TRBJ1-1
TGTGCCAGCAGCTTATACTCGTCAGGGGGCGCGGGCACTGAAGCTTTCTTT
CASSLYSSGGAGTEAFF
>TRBV25-1|-|-|TRBJ1-1
TGTGCCAGCAGTGCGAGACAGGTTTCAAACACTGAAGCTTTCTTT
CASSARQVSNTEAFF
>TRBV28|once|TRBD1|TRBJ1-3
TGTGCCAGCAGTATGAGGACAGGCAGCCGAAACACCATATATTTT
CASSMRTGSRNTIYF
>TRBV6-6|few|-|TRBJ1-5
TGTGCCAGCAGCTTCTCCCAAGGGGCCAATCAGCCCCAGCATTTT
CASSFSQGANQPQHF
>TRBV29-1|few|-|TRBJ2-6
TGCAGCGTGGGGCTGAGACCGTCTGGGGCCAACGTCCTGACTTTC
CSVGLRPSGANVLTF
>TRBV7-9|-|-|TRBJ1-3
TGTGCCAGCAGCCCCCTCCCGGGAAACACCATATATTTT
CASSPLPGNTIYF
>TRBV19|-|TRBD1|TRBJ1-1
TGTGCCAGTAGACCGGACAGGGGCGATATGAACACTGAAGCTTTCTTT
CASRPDRGDMNTEAFF
>TRBV21-1|-|-|TRBJ1-6
TGTGCCAGCAGCAAATTGGTATCGGGAACAGGGGGCTATAATTCACCCCTCCACTTT
CASSKLVSGTGGYNSPLHF
>TRBV7-7|few|TRBD2|TRBJ2-3
TGTGCCAGCAGCCCTGGAGCGGGGGATACGCAGTATTTT
CASSPGAGDTQYF
>TRBV28|-|-|TRBJ1-1
TGTGCCAGCAGCCCCGAGGGTTTGTCCGCACGTAACCTTATGAACACTGAAGCTTTCTTT
CASSPEGLSARNLMNTEAFF
>TRBV27|once|-|TRBJ1-3
TGTGCCAGCAGACAGAGCTCTGGAAACACCATATATTTT
CASRQSSGNTIYF
>TRBV4-2|-|-|TRBJ1-2
TGTGCCAGCAGCCAAGCAGACAGCAGGGGCTATGGCTACACCTTC
CASSQADSRGYGYTF
>TRBV13|-|-|TRBJ1-3
TGTGCCAGCAGCCTTGAAGGCCGATTTGACAGGACCCTCTCTGGAAACACCATATATTTT
CASSLEGRFDRTLSGNTIYF
>TRBV14|-|-|TRBJ2-5
TGTGCCAGCAGCTACTTGGGGCTGGAGACCCAGTACTTC
CASSYLGLETQYF
>TRBV11-1|-|-|TRBJ2-3
TGTGCCAGCAGCTTACTCTCCAGCACAGATACGCAGTATTTT
CASSLLSSTDTQYF
>TRBV7-9|-|TRBD1|TRBJ1-2
TGTGCCAGCAGCCCTAGACAGGGGCCTTATGGCTACACCTTC
CASSPRQGPYGYTF
>TRBV5-1|-|-|TRBJ1-1
TGCGCCAGCAGCTTGGACCTGGGGGCGAGGTCTGAAGCTTTCTTT
CASSLDLGARSEAFF
>TRBV5-1|-|-|TRBJ2-3
TGCGCCAGCAGCCGTCCCGCGGGCTCTAGCACAGATACGCAGTATTTT
CASSRPAGSSTDTQYF
>TRBV14|-|-|TRBJ1-2
TGTGCCAGCAGCCAAGATTCAGGCTTAGCTAACTATGGCTACACCTTC
CASSQDSGLANYGYTF